This is a list of T cell receptor beta chains from one sample in a study of T-cell reconstitution after alpha-beta-depleted transplantation in children. One entry per CDR3 protein results from TCRdb running MiXCR on the PCR reads. The table shows some 500,000 distinct CDR3 sequences, with approximately 32% occurring only once. Sample: PBMCs from the stem cell graft donor, taken from the stem cell graft. The receptors here all came from a human donor who donated a stem cell graft to a child with aplastic anemia. The CDR3 runs from the conserved cysteine through the conserved F or W. Fields, in order: J gene, CDR3 length, V gene, D gene, CDR3 protein. A D gene is named only where the DNA matches it firmly.

>TRBJ2-2|12|TRBV6-5|.
CASSIYTGELFF
>TRBJ2-5|13|TRBV18|.
CASSPRGKETQYF
>TRBJ1-1|13|TRBV20-1|.
CSAPIPGSNEAFF
>TRBJ1-2|15|TRBV19|.
CASTLTRDATYGYTF
>TRBJ1-2|11|TRBV29-1|.
CSAGQDYGYTF
>TRBJ1-1|13|TRBV27|.
CASSPNWNTEAFF
>TRBJ2-1|15|TRBV7-2|TRBD1
CASSRSTGILNEQFF
>TRBJ2-4|16|TRBV12-5|.
CASGSGDGQAKNIQYF
>TRBJ2-2|11|TRBV29-1|.
CSVGSTGELFF
>TRBJ2-7|14|TRBV5-5|TRBD1
CASSLKDRAYEQYF
>TRBJ2-1|15|TRBV13|TRBD2
CASSSAGVGHNEQFF
>TRBJ2-2|11|TRBV6-2/TRBV6-3|.
CASSRPGQLFF
>TRBJ1-2|18|TRBV11-2|.
CASSLGWDGSNANYGYTF
>TRBJ2-7|12|TRBV12-3/TRBV12-4|.
CASKGLRYEQYF
>TRBJ2-5|13|TRBV6-2/TRBV6-3|.
CASLGRGQETQYF
>TRBJ1-2|12|TRBV20-1|.
CSARRQNYGYTF
>TRBJ1-2|15|TRBV29-1|.
CSVDPQGLRNYGYTF
>TRBJ1-2|12|TRBV29-1|TRBD1
CSVEDRTGGYTF
>TRBJ1-1|13|TRBV6-1|.
CASNPGPWTEAFF
>TRBJ2-4|12|TRBV11-1|.
CASSLPSNIQYF
>TRBJ2-7|19|TRBV4-2|TRBD2
CASSRGAGEGGKGSYEQYF
>TRBJ1-1|17|TRBV7-6|.
CASSLGGEGLLNTEAFF
>TRBJ2-3|16|TRBV15|TRBD1
CATSREGQGVTDTQYF
>TRBJ1-2|18|TRBV15|TRBD1
CATSRTGQGLAYIDGYTF
>TRBJ2-3|15|TRBV10-2|TRBD2
CASSDLAGRTDTQYF
>TRBJ1-1|12|TRBV6-5|.
CASSMTAGGLHF
>TRBJ2-7|15|TRBV6-5|TRBD1
CASSYSPGQGREQYF
>TRBJ2-7|14|TRBV29-1|TRBD1
CSVVGTGDTYEQYF
>TRBJ1-2|15|TRBV9|.
CASSVGHLRNPGYTF
>TRBJ1-4|15|TRBV20-1|.
CSAPNPRASNEKLFF
>TRBJ1-3|12|TRBV14|.
CASSQARNTIYF
>TRBJ2-1|16|TRBV12-3/TRBV12-4|TRBD2
CASSFALGSGSDEQFF
>TRBJ2-3|17|TRBV6-2/TRBV6-3|TRBD2
CASSYAGGTSGTDTQYF
>TRBJ2-3|15|TRBV5-1|.
CASSLELVKADTQYF
>TRBJ2-5|11|TRBV9|.
CASSVTAYHGF
>TRBJ1-1|11|TRBV10-3|TRBD1
CAIKLQGAAFF
>TRBJ2-4|12|TRBV20-1|.
CSAKTGQNIQYF
>TRBJ2-2|15|TRBV19|.
CASSIANRDTGELFF
>TRBJ1-3|14|TRBV15|.
CATAAGTGGNTIYF
>TRBJ2-1|12|TRBV6-4|.
CASSKAYNEQFF
>TRBJ2-7|16|TRBV4-2|.
CASSQLRDSPTYEQYF
>TRBJ1-3|15|TRBV30|.
CAWSVLKGQLNTIYF
>TRBJ2-3|14|TRBV7-2|.
CASSLKAAAGTQYF
>TRBJ1-1|14|TRBV29-1|TRBD1
CSASYRGKSTEAFF
>TRBJ2-7|16|TRBV5-6|TRBD1
CASSTRQGPFGYEQYF
>TRBJ2-5|14|TRBV21-1|.
CASSKAGAGETQYF
>TRBJ1-6|18|TRBV18|.
CASSPRHPGNSYNSPLHF
>TRBJ1-1|16|TRBV10-2|.
CASSDRQGGLGTEAFF
>TRBJ2-2|16|TRBV6-1|TRBD1
CASKINGQGWNGEQFF
>TRBJ2-1|15|TRBV15|TRBD2
CATSIKREGLGEQFF
>TRBJ1-5|19|TRBV15|.
CATSRDSGVGTFRNQPQHF
>TRBJ1-2|12|TRBV4-3|.
CASSQGRGGYTF
>TRBJ1-4|13|TRBV28|TRBD1
CASTRTGGEKLFF